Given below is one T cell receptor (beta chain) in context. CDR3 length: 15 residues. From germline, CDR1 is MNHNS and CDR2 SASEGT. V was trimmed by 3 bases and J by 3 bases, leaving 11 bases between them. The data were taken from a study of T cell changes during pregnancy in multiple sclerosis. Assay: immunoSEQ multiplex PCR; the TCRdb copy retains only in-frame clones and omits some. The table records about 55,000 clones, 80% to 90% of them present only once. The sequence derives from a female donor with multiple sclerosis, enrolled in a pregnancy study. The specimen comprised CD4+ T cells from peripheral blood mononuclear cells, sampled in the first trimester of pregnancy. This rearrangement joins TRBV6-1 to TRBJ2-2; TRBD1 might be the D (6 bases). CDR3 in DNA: TGTGCCAGCAGTGACAGGGGTGGATACACCGGGGAGCTGTTTTTT. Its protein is CASSDRGGYTGELFF.